This section outlines one T cell receptor (beta chain) sequence together with its context. CDR1 is SGHTA and CDR2 is FQGNSA in the germline V gene. The CDR3 runs 15 residues. V shed 5 bases and J shed 6 bases, with 19 bases lying between them. The protocol was immunoSEQ multiplex PCR, while the TCRdb copy is restricted to in-frame clones and leaves out a portion. There are 200,000 to 250,000 clones in the sample; around 87% occur only once, and less than 15% lies in the top ten. This entry comes from a study of blood T cell repertoires in COVID-19. Study details: Both acute and convalescent COVID-19 samples were obtained from the United States, Italy and Spain.

Participant age was 18 to 89 years, and participants resided in 20 to 30 US areas. Exposed volunteers were people who met a COVID-19 case within 2 weeks before study entry. The material sequenced was PBMCs or T cells enriched from blood (not recorded which). This chain joins TRBV7-2 and TRBJ1-2; D gene ambiguous. This clonotype originated in a man aged 25-45 years who had been exposed to COVID-19. CDR3 residues: CASSVFAVGSDGYTF. In DNA, the CDR3 is TGTGCCAGCAGCGTTTTCGCGGTCGGGTCCGATGGCTACACCTTC. The full variable domain, rest sourced from reference TRBV7-2 and TRBJ1-2, is GAGVSQSPSNKVTEKGKDVELRCDPISGHTALYWYRQSLGQGLEFLIYFQGNSAPDKSGLPSDRFSAERTGGSVSTLTIQRTQQEDSAVYLCASSVFAVGSDGYTFGSGTRLTVV.